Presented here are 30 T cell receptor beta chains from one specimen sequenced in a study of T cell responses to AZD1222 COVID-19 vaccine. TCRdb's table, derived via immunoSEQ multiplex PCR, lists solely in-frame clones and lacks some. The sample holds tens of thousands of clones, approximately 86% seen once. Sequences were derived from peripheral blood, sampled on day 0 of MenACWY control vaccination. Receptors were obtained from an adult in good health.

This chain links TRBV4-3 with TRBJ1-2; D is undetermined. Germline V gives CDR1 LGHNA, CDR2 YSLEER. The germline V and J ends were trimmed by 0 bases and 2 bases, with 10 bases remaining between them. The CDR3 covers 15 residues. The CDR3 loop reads CASSQEWRQNYGYTF. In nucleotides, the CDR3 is TGCGCCAGCAGCCAAGAATGGCGGCAGAACTATGGCTACACCTTC.

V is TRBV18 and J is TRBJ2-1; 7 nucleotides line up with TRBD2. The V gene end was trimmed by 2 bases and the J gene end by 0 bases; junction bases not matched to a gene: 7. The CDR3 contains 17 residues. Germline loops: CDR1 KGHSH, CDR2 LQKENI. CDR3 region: CASSPWGGPSSYNEQFF. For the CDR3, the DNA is TGTGCCAGCTCACCATGGGGGGGACCCAGCTCCTACAATGAGCAGTTCTTC.

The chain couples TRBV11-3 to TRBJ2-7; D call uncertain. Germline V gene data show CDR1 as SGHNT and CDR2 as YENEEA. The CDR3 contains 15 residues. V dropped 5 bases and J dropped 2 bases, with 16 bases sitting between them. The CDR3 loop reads CASSGEAGQTYEQYF. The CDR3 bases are TGTGCCAGCAGCGGCGAGGCAGGTCAAACCTACGAGCAGTACTTC.

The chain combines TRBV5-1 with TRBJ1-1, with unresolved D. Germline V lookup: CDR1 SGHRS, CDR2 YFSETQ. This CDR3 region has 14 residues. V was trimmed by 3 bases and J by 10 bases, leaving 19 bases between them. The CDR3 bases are TGCGCCAGCAGCTCCGGTCGCGAGATCGCCGGAGCTTTCTTT. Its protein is CASSSGREIAGAFF.

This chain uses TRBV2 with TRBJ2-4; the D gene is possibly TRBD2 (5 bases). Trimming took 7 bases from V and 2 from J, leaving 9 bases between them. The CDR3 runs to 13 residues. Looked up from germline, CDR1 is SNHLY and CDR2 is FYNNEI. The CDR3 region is CASNGVTKNIQYF. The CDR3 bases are TGTGCCAGCAACGGGGTGACCAAAAACATTCAGTACTTC.

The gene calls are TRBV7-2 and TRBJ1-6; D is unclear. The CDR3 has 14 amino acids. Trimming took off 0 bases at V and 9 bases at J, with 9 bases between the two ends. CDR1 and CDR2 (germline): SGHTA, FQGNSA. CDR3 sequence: CASSLALGSSPLHF. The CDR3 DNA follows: TGTGCCAGCAGCTTAGCGCTCGGCAGTTCACCCCTCCACTTT.

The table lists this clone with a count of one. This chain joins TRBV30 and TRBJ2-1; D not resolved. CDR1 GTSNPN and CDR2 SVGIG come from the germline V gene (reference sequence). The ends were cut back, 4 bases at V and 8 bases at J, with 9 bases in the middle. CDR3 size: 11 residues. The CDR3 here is CAWNNQHEQFF. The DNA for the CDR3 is TGTGCCTGGAACAACCAGCATGAGCAGTTCTTC.

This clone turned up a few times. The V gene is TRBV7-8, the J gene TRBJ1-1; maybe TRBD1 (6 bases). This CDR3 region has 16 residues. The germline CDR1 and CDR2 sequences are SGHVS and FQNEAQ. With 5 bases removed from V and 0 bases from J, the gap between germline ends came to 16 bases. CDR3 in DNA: TGTGCCAGCAGCGCGGAGGGGGGGAACTTGAACACTGAAGCTTTCTTT. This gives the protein CASSAEGGNLNTEAFF.

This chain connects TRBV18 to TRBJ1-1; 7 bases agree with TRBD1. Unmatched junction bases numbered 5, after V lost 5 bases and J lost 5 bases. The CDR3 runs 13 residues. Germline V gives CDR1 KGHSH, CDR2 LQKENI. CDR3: CASSSSGGTEAFF. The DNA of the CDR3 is TGTGCCAGCTCATCTTCAGGGGGGACTGAAGCTTTCTTT.

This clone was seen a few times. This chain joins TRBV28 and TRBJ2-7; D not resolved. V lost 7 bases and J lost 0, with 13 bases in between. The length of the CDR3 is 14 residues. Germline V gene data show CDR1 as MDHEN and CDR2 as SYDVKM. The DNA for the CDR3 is TGTGCCAGCACCCCGCTGGATAGCTCCTACGAGCAGTACTTC. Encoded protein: CASTPLDSSYEQYF.

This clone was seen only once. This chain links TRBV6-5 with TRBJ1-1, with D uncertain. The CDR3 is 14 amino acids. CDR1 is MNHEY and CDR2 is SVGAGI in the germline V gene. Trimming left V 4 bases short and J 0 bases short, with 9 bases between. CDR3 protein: CASSWGRLNTEAFF. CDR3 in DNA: TGTGCCAGCAGTTGGGGTAGACTGAACACTGAAGCTTTCTTT.

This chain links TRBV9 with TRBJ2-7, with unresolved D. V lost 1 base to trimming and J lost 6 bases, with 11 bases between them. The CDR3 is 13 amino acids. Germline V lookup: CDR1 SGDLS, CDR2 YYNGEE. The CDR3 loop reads CASSVLQFGEQYF. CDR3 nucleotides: TGTGCCAGCAGCGTACTACAGTTTGGCGAGCAGTACTTC.

The CDR3 is CATSRGGGTNEQFF. The CDR3 DNA is TGTGCCACCTCAAGGGGTGGGGGAACCAATGAGCAGTTCTTC. This chain links TRBV24-1 with TRBJ2-1; D might be TRBD1 or TRBD2, each matching 5 bases. Trimming took off 9 bases at V and 6 bases at J, with 17 bases between the two ends. This CDR3 region has 14 residues. Germline V gene sequence: CDR1 KGHDR, CDR2 SFDVKD.

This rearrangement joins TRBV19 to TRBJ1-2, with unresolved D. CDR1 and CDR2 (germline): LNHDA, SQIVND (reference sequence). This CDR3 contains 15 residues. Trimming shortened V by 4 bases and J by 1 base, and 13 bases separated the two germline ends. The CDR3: CASSSPYRNNYGYTF. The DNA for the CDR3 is TGTGCCAGTAGTAGTCCGTACAGAAATAACTATGGCTACACCTTC.

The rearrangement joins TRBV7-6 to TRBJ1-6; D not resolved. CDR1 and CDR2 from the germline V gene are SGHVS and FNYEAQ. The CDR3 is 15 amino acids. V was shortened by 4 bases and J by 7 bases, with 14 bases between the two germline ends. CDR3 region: CASSSQPGSNSPLHF. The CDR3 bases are TGTGCCAGCAGCTCACAACCGGGGTCAAATTCACCCCTCCACTTT.

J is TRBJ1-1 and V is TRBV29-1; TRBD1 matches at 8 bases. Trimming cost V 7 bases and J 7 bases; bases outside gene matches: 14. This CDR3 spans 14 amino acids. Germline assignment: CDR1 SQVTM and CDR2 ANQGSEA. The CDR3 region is CSAFSGGLAGEAFF. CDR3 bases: TGCAGCGCTTTCTCAGGGGGCTTAGCTGGTGAAGCTTTCTTT. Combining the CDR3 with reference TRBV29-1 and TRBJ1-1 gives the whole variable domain SAVISQKPSRDICQRGTSLTIQCQVDSQVTMMFWYRQQPGQSLTLIATANQGSEATYESGFVIDKFPISRPNLTFSTLTVSNMSPEDSSIYLCSAFSGGLAGEAFFGQGTRLTVV.

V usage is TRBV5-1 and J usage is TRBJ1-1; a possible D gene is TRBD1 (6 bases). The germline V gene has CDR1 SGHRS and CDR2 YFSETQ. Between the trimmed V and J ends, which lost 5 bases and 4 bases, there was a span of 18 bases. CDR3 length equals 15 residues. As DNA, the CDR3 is TGCGCCAGCAGAAGTGGGGGCGGGGAGGGCACTGAAGCTTTCTTT. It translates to CASRSGGGEGTEAFF.

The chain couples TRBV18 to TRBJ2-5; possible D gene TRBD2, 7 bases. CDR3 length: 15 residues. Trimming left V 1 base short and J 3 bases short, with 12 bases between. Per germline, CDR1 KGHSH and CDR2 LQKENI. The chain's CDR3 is CASSPRRGAKETQYF. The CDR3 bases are TGTGCCAGCTCACCACGTCGGGGGGCGAAAGAGACCCAGTACTTC.

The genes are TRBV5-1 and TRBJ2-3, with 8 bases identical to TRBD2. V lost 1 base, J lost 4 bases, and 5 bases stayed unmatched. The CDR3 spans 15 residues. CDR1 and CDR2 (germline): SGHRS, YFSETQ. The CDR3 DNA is TGCGCCAGCAGCTTGTTAGAACTAGCGGCAGATACGCAGTATTTT. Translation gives CASSLLELAADTQYF.

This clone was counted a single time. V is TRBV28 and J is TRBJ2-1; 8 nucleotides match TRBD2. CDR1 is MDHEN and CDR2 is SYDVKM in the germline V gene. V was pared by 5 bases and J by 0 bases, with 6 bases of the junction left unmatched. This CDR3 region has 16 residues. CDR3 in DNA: TGTGCCAGCAGTCCCAGCGGGGGAAGCTCCTACAATGAGCAGTTCTTC. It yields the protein CASSPSGGSSYNEQFF.

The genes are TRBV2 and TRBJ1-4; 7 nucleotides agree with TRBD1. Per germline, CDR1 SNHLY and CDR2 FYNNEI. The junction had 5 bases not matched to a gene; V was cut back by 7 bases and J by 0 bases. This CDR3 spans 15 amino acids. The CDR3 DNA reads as TGTGCCAGCACCAGCGACAGGGCAACTAATGAAAAACTGTTTTTT. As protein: CASTSDRATNEKLFF.

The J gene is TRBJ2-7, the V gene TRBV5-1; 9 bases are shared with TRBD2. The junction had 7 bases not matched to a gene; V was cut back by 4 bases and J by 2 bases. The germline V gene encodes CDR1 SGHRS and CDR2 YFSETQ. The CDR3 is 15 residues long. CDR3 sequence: CASSVSGGPAYEQYF. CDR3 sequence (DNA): TGCGCCAGCAGCGTAAGCGGGGGGCCGGCCTACGAGCAGTACTTC.

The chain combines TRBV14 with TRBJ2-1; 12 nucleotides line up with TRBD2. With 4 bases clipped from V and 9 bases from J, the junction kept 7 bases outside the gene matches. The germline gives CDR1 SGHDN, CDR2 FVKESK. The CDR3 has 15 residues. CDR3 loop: CASSPLAGGPVEQFF. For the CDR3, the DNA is TGTGCCAGCAGCCCGCTAGCGGGGGGGCCGGTTGAGCAGTTCTTC.

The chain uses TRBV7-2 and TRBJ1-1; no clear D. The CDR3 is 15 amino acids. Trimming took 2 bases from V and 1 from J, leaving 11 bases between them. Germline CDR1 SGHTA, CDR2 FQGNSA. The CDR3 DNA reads TGTGCCAGCAGCTTAACGGGTTGGGGGAACACTGAAGCTTTCTTT. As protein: CASSLTGWGNTEAFF. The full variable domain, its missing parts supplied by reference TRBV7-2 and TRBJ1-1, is GAGVSQSPSNKVTEKGKDVELRCDPISGHTALYWYRQSLGQGLEFLIYFQGNSAPDKSGLPSDRFSAERTGGSVSTLTIQRTQQEDSAVYLCASSLTGWGNTEAFFGQGTRLTVV.

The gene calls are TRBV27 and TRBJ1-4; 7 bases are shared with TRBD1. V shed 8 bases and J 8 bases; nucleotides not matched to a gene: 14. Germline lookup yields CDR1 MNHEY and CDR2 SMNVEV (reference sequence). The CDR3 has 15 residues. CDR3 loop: CASSGTDGGGEKLFF. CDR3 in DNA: TGTGCCAGCTCCGGGACAGACGGGGGTGGAGAAAAACTGTTTTTT. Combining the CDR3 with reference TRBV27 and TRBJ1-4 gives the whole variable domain EAQVTQNPRYLITVTGKKLTVTCSQNMNHEYMSWYRQDPGLGLRQIYYSMNVEVTDKGDVPEGYKVSRKEKRNFPLILESPSPNQTSLYFCASSGTDGGGEKLFFGSGTQLSVL.

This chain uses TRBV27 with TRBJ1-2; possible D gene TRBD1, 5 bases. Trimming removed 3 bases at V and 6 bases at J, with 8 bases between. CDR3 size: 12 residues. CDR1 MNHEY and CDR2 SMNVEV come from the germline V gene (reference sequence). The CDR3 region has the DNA TGTGCCAGCAGTTTGCGGGGGAATGGCTACACCTTC. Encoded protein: CASSLRGNGYTF.

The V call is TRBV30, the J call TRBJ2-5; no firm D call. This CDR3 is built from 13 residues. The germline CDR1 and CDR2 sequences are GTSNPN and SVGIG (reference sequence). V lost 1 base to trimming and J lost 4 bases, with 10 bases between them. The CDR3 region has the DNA TGTGCCTGGAGTGATGGGATAGCAGAGACCCAGTACTTC. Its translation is CAWSDGIAETQYF.

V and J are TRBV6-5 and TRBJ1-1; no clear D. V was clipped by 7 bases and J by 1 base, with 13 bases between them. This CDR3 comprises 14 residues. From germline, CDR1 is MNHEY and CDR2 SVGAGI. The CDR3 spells CASTPDNSNTEAFF. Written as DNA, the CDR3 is TGTGCCAGCACCCCAGATAACTCGAACACTGAAGCTTTCTTT.

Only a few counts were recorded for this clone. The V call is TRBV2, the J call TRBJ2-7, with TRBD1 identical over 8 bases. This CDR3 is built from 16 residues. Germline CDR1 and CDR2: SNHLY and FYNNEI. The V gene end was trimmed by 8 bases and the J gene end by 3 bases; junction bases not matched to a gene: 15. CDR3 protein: CASRGGLGQANYEQYF. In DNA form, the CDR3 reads TGTGCCAGCCGCGGAGGGTTGGGACAGGCAAACTACGAGCAGTACTTC.

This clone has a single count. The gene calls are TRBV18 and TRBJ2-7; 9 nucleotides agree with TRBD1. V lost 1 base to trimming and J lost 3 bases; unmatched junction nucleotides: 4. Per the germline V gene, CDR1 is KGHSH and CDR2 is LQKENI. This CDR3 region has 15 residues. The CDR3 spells CASSPQGDRVYEQYF. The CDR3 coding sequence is TGTGCCAGCTCACCACAAGGGGACAGGGTCTACGAGCAGTACTTC.